This T cell receptor beta chain derives from a study of blood T cell repertoires in COVID-19 (dated by TCRdb to about 2020). Regarding the research as a whole: Collaborator samples came from the United States, Italy and Spain and covered acute and convalescent phases of COVID-19. Samples came from the ongoing ImmuneRACE study (first 160 participants) plus 1,254 subjects from 6 global collaborators. The repertoires were released in a freely available public database meant as a resource for research on the immune response to SARS-CoV-2. The sample metadata nearly always contained a de-identified subject ID, COVID-19 status, age in years and sex. Deeply sampled blood TCRbeta repertoires from subjects exposed to, actively infected with, or recovered from COVID-19 were included in the dataset. The prospective study material was composed of cDNA or gDNA derived from T cells, B-cell-depleted T cells, or PBMCs. Where HLA class I and class II types were available, the types were taken from metadata supplied by the sample provider, not from assay-based typing. The study at large found these results: The quantity of clinical and demographic metadata differed by source and by participant and was supplied without curation.

The junction shows trimming of 0 bases on V and 9 bases on J, plus 22 bases between the germline ends. There are 16 amino acids in the CDR3, from cysteine to phenylalanine inclusive. The retained sequence is limited to the CDR3, 48 bases, with the frame set at the first base. For CDR1 and CDR2, the germline V gene (reference sequence) lists SGHNT and YYREEE. Whole blood was collected in K2EDTA tubes by collaborating institutions according to the institutions' own protocols. For TCRbeta analysis, collaborators shipped samples in one of three forms: frozen whole blood, isolated PBMCs, or DNA extracted from either of those sample types. This clone showed up many times. The antigen this receptor binds is unknown. Per-nucleotide qualities are absent, and no much larger clonotype sits a single base away. The immunoSEQ Assay, a bias-controlled multiplex PCR, was used to amplify TCRbeta CDR3 regions from genomic DNA. The study's own analysis went as follows. Nucleated cell counts per sample were estimated from amplification of reference gene primers within the assay. Sequence reads were collapsed and filtered to measure the absolute abundance of every unique TCRbeta CDR3 rearrangement. Productive Simpson clonality was computed per sample as the square root of Simpson's diversity index over productive rearrangements. TCRdb carries this immuneACCESS record with in-frame sequences only. Its versions omit some clonotypes, under half of them owing to an unresolved V gene in the studies checked, with the rest unexplained. V and J calls and clone size are those listed in that table; D and trimming were worked out from the DNA. The sample includes some 250,000 clones, with over 70% observed a single time. The top ten clonotypes cover approximately 5.9% of the sample.

The receptor comes from a man older than 75 with acute or convalescent COVID-19. Sequencing was performed on peripheral blood. This chain is built from TRBV5-4 and TRBJ2-7; perhaps TRBD1 is the D gene, with 6 bases matching. The DNA reads as follows: TGTGCCAGCAGCTTGGATGTGGCCCAGGGGTCGTTGGGGCAGTACTTC. It codes for CASSLDVAQGSLGQYF. This CDR3, with the reference TRBV5-4 and TRBJ2-7 proteins standing in past its ends, gives the full variable domain ETGVTQSPTHLIKTRGQQVTLRCSSQSGHNTVSWYQQALGQGPQFIFQYYREEENGRGNFPPRFSGLQFPNYSSELNVNALELDDSALYLCASSLDVAQGSLGQYFGPGTRLTVT.